This TCR beta chain was recorded in a study of cytomegalovirus exposure and HLA in healthy donors. Overall study context: In an earlier analysis, 117 million unique TCR beta sequences were found from 200 million or so T cells. Clustering assigned approximately 78% of the approximately 400 genotyped donors to the Caucasian-associated ancestry cluster. Study-wide results and caveats: A previous analysis found most TCR beta V segments productive roughly 87% or roughly 30% of the time. In all likelihood, a cluster of highly shared sequence variants was a sequencing artifact.

The germline V and J ends were trimmed by 5 bases and 6 bases, with 14 bases remaining between them. CDR1 and CDR2 from the germline V gene are MNHNY and SVGAGI (reference sequence). The CDR3 spans 13 residues. With respect to this clone: What it binds is unknown.

PCR involved 60 Vbeta and 13 Jbeta primers. Repertoires were generated with immunoSEQ multiplex PCR, while TCRdb's copy carries only in-frame clones and drops some. The data show roughly 200,000 clones, 65% to 90% seen once. This receptor was taken from a woman between 25 and 40 years old in good health and CMV-seronegative. This sequence joins TRBV6-6 and TRBJ2-7; the D gene is possibly TRBD2 (6 bases). The specimen was PBMCs. CDR3 DNA sequence: TGTGCCAGCAGTAATGAGGCCGGGGGCGAGCAGTACTTC. It is translated as CASSNEAGGEQYF.